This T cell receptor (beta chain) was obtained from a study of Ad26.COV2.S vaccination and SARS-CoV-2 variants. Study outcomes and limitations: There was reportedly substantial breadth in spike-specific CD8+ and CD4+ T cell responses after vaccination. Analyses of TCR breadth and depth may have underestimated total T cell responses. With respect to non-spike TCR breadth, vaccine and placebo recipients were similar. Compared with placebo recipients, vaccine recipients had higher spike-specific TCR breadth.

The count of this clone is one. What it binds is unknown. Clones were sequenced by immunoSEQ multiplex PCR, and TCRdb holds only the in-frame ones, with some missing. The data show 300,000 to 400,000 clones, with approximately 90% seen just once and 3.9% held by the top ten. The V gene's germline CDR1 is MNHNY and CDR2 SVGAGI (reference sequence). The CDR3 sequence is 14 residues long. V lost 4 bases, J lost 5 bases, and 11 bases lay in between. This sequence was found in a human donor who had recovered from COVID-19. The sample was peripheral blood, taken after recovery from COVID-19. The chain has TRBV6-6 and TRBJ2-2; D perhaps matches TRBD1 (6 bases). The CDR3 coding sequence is TGTGCCAGCAGTTTTCAGGGGCAAACCGGGGAGCTGTTTTTT. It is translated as CASSFQGQTGELFF.